The T cell receptor (beta chain) under discussion was sequenced for a study of response to subunit inactivated influenza vaccine. Study-wide points: The authors proposed limited new T cell recruitment per seasonal influenza vaccination.

Germline values: CDR1 SGHRS, CDR2 YFSETQ. This CDR3 has 14 residues. V was clipped by 0 bases and J by 1 base, with 7 bases between them. From the RT-PCR reads, TCRdb called clonotypes with MiXCR, one entry per CDR3 protein. The sample shows a few hundred thousand distinct CDR3 sequences, around 15% of them seen only once. On this clonotype: Its antigen is currently unknown.

The sequencing here drew on PBMCs from blood, taken about 11 days after vaccination. The chain is built from TRBV5-1 and TRBJ1-1; D unclear. This sequence originates from a man in his fifties who received an inactivated influenza vaccine. The CDR3 DNA sequence: TGCGCCAGCAGCTTGGATACGGGGAACACTGAAGCTTTCTTT. Translation gives CASSLDTGNTEAFF. Variable domain in full (rest from reference TRBV5-1 and TRBJ1-1): KAGVTQTPRYLIKTRGQQVTLSCSPISGHRSVSWYQQTPGQGLQFLFEYFSETQRNKGNFPGRFSGRQFSNSRSEMNVSTLELGDSALYLCASSLDTGNTEAFFGQGTRLTVV.